The source of this TCR beta chain is a study of cytomegalovirus exposure and HLA in healthy donors (dated by TCRdb to about 2017). Notes on the research overall: According to a later analysis, one platform produced both the 100 to 150 validation repertoires and the approximately 670 repertoires of the first cohort. The aim of the study was to test whether cataloging public T cell receptors could identify signatures of past pathogen exposure. Along with the roughly 670-subject first cohort, a separate validation cohort of over 90 different subjects was used. To predict cytomegalovirus infection status, the study combined high-throughput TCR immunosequencing, statistical association of individual TCRs with disease status, and machine learning. Broader findings and caveats from the paper: In the study, approximately 160 TCR beta chains were listed as associated with cytomegalovirus. Most TCR sequences were seen in very few donors, while some public TCRs were found in many individuals. A later analysis found that TCRs clustered in the first cohort also tended to co-occur in the 120 or so validation repertoires, with approximately 93% of cluster scores above 0. The authors suggested that the approach could potentially be extended to other disease states and immunological phenotypes. Cytomegalovirus status was reported to be diagnosed by the classifier with high specificity and sensitivity in both the original and validation cohorts. The validation cohort had no HLA typing available for a later analysis, so co-occurrence within that cohort was assessed over all 130 or so repertoires. Three of the identified cytomegalovirus-associated TCR beta chains were confirmed in vitro to be specific for cytomegalovirus antigens.

For this clone: Its antigen is not yet known. The record has no base qualities; no much larger clone is one base away.

The donors were included in the validation cohort of approximately 130 subjects, a group kept apart from the approximately 700-subject first cohort. Trimming at the junction amounts to 0 bases on V and 8 bases on J, and the germline ends lie 20 bases apart. Based on the germline V gene, the CDR1 and CDR2 sequences are LGHNT and FRNRAP. Including the terminal cysteine and phenylalanine, the CDR3 comprises 17 residues. This entry keeps only the CDR3 DNA: 51 bases, framed from base 1. Library preparation was by the immunoSEQ multiplex PCR assay. Concerning the study's data processing: A statistical classification framework was developed to diagnose cytomegalovirus status using the catalog of TCR beta chain sequences. TCRdb re-hosts the immuneACCESS table, in-frame sequences only. Its copies lack some clones; in the studies checked, an unresolved V gene accounts for under half of them, and the cause for the rest is not known. V and J calls and clone size come straight from that table; D and trimming were deduced from the DNA. The sample yields 78,000 or so clones; roughly 94% were counted once. The top ten clones comprise roughly 3% of the sample.

The chain was built from TRBV12-5 and TRBJ2-1, with TRBD1 tentatively as D gene (5 bases match). The clonotype originates from a woman aged 18-29 years in good health and CMV-seropositive. Material: PBMCs. The CDR3 reads CASGLVLDQGVIYEQFF. DNA sequence: TGTGCTAGTGGTTTGGTACTCGACCAGGGTGTCATATATGAGCAGTTCTTC.